This T cell receptor (beta chain) is from a study of T cell responses to AZD1222 COVID-19 vaccine. Regarding the study as a whole: In a largely white British group with more females than males, clonal diversity was possibly underestimated. The peak T cell response came first, and repertoires were sampled only after it.

The protocol was immunoSEQ multiplex PCR, while the TCRdb copy is restricted to in-frame clones and leaves out a portion. The sample lists roughly 98,000 clones, about nine tenths seen once, with more than 15% in the top ten. Turning to this clone: Its antigen is not identified.

Germline V gene data show CDR1 as LNHDA and CDR2 as SQIVND (reference sequence). Between the trimmed V and J ends, which lost 7 bases and 8 bases, there was a span of 20 bases. This CDR3 spans 14 amino acids. Sequenced here: peripheral blood, sampled 28 days after the second AZD1222 dose. The receptor was isolated from an adult who received the AZD1222 COVID-19 vaccine. The rearrangement joins TRBV19 to TRBJ1-2, with D maybe TRBD1 (5 bases). In DNA form, the CDR3 reads TGTGCCAGTACCCGACGGGGGTTCCCTATGGGCTACACCTTC. This sequence encodes CASTRRGFPMGYTF.